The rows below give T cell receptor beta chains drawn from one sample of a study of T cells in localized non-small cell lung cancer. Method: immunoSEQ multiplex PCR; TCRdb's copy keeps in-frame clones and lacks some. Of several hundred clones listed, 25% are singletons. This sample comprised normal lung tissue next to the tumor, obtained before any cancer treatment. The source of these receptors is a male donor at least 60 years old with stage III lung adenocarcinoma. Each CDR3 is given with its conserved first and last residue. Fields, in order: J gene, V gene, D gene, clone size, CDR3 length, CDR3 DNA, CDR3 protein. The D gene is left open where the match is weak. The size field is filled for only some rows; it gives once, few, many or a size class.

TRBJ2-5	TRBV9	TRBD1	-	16	TGTGCCAGCAGCGTATTTCAGGGGGTAAACCAAGAGACCCAGTACTTC	CASSVFQGVNQETQYF
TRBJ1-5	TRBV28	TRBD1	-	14	TGTGCCACCGTCGGGACAGGGGGCGTTCAGCCCCAGCATTTT	CATVGTGGVQPQHF
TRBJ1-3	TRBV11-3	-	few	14	TGTGCCAGCAGCCCGCAGGGGACTGGAAACACCATATATTTT	CASSPQGTGNTIYF
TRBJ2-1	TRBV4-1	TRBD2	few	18	TGCGCCAGCGGGGGACTAGCGGGGGGCCGAAGCTCCTACAATGAGCAGTTCTTC	CASGGLAGGRSSYNEQFF
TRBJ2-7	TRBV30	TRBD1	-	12	TGTGCCTGGAGTGACAGGGGGTACGAGCAGTACTTC	CAWSDRGYEQYF
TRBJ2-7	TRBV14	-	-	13	TGTGCCAGTGCGCGGACGGGCTCCTACGAGCAGTACTTC	CASARTGSYEQYF
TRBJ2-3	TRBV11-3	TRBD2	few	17	TGTGCCAGCAGCTTAGATCTTCCGGGGGGTTACACAGATACGCAGTATTTT	CASSLDLPGGYTDTQYF
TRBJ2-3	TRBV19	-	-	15	TGTGCCAGCGGCCCTGGAGCGGGTCGGGGAGATACGCAGTATTTT	CASGPGAGRGDTQYF
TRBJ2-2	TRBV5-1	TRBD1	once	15	TGCGCCAGCAAAATGGGGACAGTGAACACCGGGGAGCTGTTTTTT	CASKMGTVNTGELFF
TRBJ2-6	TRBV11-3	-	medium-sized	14	TGTGCCAGCAGCCGAAAAGCTGGGGCCAACGTCCTGACTTTC	CASSRKAGANVLTF
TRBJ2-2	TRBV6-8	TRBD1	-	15	TGTGCCAGCAGTGACTCACAGGGGGACACCGGGGAGCTGTTTTTT	CASSDSQGDTGELFF
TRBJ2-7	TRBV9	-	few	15	TGTGCCAGCAGCGTAGGTTCAGCAAGCTCCTACGAGCAGTACTTC	CASSVGSASSYEQYF
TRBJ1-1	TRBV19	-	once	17	TGTGCCAGTAGTATTAGGGGTCAGTTCTCATCGAACACTGAAGCTTTCTTT	CASSIRGQFSSNTEAFF
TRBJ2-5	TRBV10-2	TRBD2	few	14	TGCGCCAGCAGTGAAGGACTAGCGGGGGGGAGCAAGCACTTC	CASSEGLAGGSKHF
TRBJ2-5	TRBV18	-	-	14	TGTGCCAGCTCACCACGGTCACACCAAGAGACCCAGTACTTC	CASSPRSHQETQYF
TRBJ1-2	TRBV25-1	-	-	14	TGTGCCAGCAGTGGAACAGGGTCCCCCGATGGCTACACCTTC	CASSGTGSPDGYTF
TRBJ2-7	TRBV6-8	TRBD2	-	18	TGTGCCAGCAGTTACTCCTCGCTGGGACTAGCGGTACTCTACGAGCAGTACTTC	CASSYSSLGLAVLYEQYF
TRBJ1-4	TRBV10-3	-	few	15	TGTGCCAGCAGAGAGGGCGCCACAACTAATGAAAAACTGTTTTTT	CASREGATTNEKLFF
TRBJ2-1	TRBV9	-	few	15	TGTGCCAGCAGCGTAGAGGATAGCTCCTACAATGAGCAGTTCTTC	CASSVEDSSYNEQFF
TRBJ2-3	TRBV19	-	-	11	TGTGCCAGTAGGGCGGCAGATACGCAGTATTTT	CASRAADTQYF
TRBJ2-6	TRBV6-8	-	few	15	TGTGCCAGCAGTTTCGACGGCTCTGGGGCCAACGTCCTGACTTTC	CASSFDGSGANVLTF
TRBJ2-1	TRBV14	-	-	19	TGTGCCAGCAGCCAGTGGGCGCGGAGAACAGGGAAGGTAAACAATGAGCAGTTCTTC	CASSQWARRTGKVNNEQFF
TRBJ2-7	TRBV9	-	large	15	TGTGCCAGCAGGTGGCAGGGGGACTTAACCTACGAGCAGTACTTC	CASRWQGDLTYEQYF
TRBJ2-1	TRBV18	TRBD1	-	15	TGTGCCAGCTCACTCGGACAGGGGGATGTCAATGAGCAGTTCTTC	CASSLGQGDVNEQFF
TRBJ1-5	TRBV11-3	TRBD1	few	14	TGTGCCAGCAGCCCCGGGACAGGGTTCCAGCCCCAGCATTTT	CASSPGTGFQPQHF
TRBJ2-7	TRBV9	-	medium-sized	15	TGTGCCAGCAGCCCCGGGGGAGGACCCAGGTACGAGCAGTACTTC	CASSPGGGPRYEQYF
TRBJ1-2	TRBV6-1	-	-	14	TGTGCCAGCAGTGAAGCGCAAGGGGACTATGGCTACACCTTC	CASSEAQGDYGYTF
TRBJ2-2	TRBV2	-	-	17	TGTGCCAGCAGCGTAGCGACGGGGGCGCTTAACACCGGGGAGCTGTTTTTT	CASSVATGALNTGELFF
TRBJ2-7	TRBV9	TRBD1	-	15	TGTGCCAGCAGCTTCTCCGGGACAGGGGGAGAGGAGCAGTACTTC	CASSFSGTGGEEQYF
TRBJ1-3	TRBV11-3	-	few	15	TGTGCCAGCAGCTTAAGCAGGGGCTCTGGAAACACCATATATTTT	CASSLSRGSGNTIYF